This T cell receptor (beta chain) was identified in a study of cytomegalovirus exposure and HLA in healthy donors. This PCR relied on a set of 60 Vbeta primers and 13 Jbeta primers. Generated by immunoSEQ multiplex PCR, the TCRdb table keeps only in-frame clones and is missing some. The sample includes 80,000 to 90,000 clones, around 75% of them seen just once. Germline trimming cut 2 bases from V and 3 bases from J; bases unmatched to any gene: 14. Germline CDR1 and CDR2: SEHNR and FQNEAQ (reference sequence). CDR3 length equals 19 residues. Sequencing input: PBMCs. The chain is built from TRBV7-9 and TRBJ2-7; TRBD1 matches 12 bases. The receptor's source is a man in his forties or fifties in good health and CMV-seronegative. For the CDR3, the DNA is TGTGCCAGCAGCTTACCTGACGACGTCGGGACAGGGGGCTACTACGAGCAGTACTTC. It yields the protein CASSLPDDVGTGGYYEQYF.